These T cell receptor beta chains were read from a single sample in a study of human T cells and chemical hapten exposure. TCRdb called the RACE reads again in MiXCR, with one record for every CDR3 protein. The data contain about 190,000 distinct CDR3 sequences, under 25% of them singletons. The source was whole blood, collected in connection with sensitization to the hapten diphenylcyclopropenone (DPC). The receptor source for this set is a woman between 40 and 55 years old with alopecia areata. Some clones in this sample may be carry-over from other donors' samples. Each CDR3 is given with its conserved first and last residue. The D gene is left open where the match is weak. Clone size is stated in some rows and not others, as once, few, many or a class when expanded.

13	NA	TRBV5-1	TRBJ2-1	NA	CASSLSARSEQFF	TGCGCCAGCAGCTTGTCAGCTAGGAGTGAGCAGTTCTTC
14	TRBD1	TRBV18	TRBJ1-6	NA	CASSLGSGGGPLHF	TGTGCCAGCTCACTAGGATCAGGGGGAGGTCCCCTCCACTTT
13	NA	TRBV24-1	TRBJ2-4	few	CATSSGTDNIQYF	TGTGCCACCAGTTCCGGGACGGACAACATTCAGTACTTC
14	TRBD2	TRBV12-3/TRBV12-4	TRBJ2-2	NA	CASTSGSNTGELFF	TGTGCCAGCACCAGCGGGAGTAACACCGGGGAGCTGTTTTTT
16	TRBD2	TRBV7-8	TRBJ2-1	NA	CASTRTSGSKFNEQFF	TGTGCCAGCACCCGGACTAGCGGGAGCAAGTTCAATGAGCAGTTCTTC
14	TRBD2	TRBV20-1	TRBJ2-1	NA	CSARATSGHNEQFF	TGCAGTGCTAGAGCGACTAGCGGACACAATGAGCAGTTCTTC
13	NA	TRBV6-5	TRBJ2-1	NA	CASRTSGTNEQFF	TGTGCCAGCAGAACATCCGGGACAAATGAGCAGTTCTTC
15	TRBD1	TRBV29-1	TRBJ1-1	many	CSVEAVGTANTEAFF	TGCAGCGTTGAAGCCGTAGGGACAGCGAACACTGAAGCTTTCTTT
11	NA	TRBV29-1	TRBJ2-5	many	CSVRNGETQYF	TGCAGCGTGCGGAACGGAGAGACCCAGTACTTC
14	NA	TRBV7-9	TRBJ2-7	NA	CASSFDGSYYEQYF	TGTGCCAGCAGCTTTGACGGGAGCTACTACGAGCAGTACTTC
14	NA	TRBV4-2	TRBJ2-7	NA	CTSSQEYGSHEQYF	TGTACCAGCAGCCAAGAATACGGGAGCCACGAGCAGTACTTC
14	NA	TRBV7-2	TRBJ1-5	NA	CASSSMADLQPQHF	TGTGCCAGCAGCTCAATGGCAGACCTCCAGCCCCAGCATTTT
15	NA	TRBV5-1	TRBJ1-4	few	CASSLDRVSPEKLFF	TGCGCCAGCAGCTTGGACAGGGTTTCTCCTGAAAAACTGTTTTTT
18	TRBD2	TRBV4-2	TRBJ2-3	NA	CASSQDPAAAGRTDTQYF	TGTGCCAGCAGCCAAGATCCCGCCGCAGCGGGAAGGACAGATACGCAGTATTTT
13	NA	TRBV10-3	TRBJ2-5	NA	CAISEGVQETQYF	TGTGCCATCAGTGAGGGGGTCCAAGAGACCCAGTACTTC
14	NA	TRBV29-1	TRBJ1-1	NA	CSVGPVVAAAEAFF	TGCAGCGTTGGGCCGGTAGTGGCAGCTGCTGAAGCTTTCTTT
15	NA	TRBV28	TRBJ1-5	NA	CASSSLLISNQPQHF	TGTGCCAGCAGTTCCCTACTTATTAGCAATCAGCCCCAGCATTTT
14	NA	TRBV5-1	TRBJ2-7	few	CASTRRGRSYEQYF	TGCGCCAGCACCCGGAGGGGGCGAAGCTACGAGCAGTACTTC
12	NA	TRBV12-3/TRBV12-4	TRBJ1-5	few	CASSPEDQPQHF	TGTGCCAGCAGCCCCGAGGATCAGCCCCAGCATTTT
14	NA	TRBV21-1	TRBJ1-4	NA	CASSKEPGTEKLFF	TGTGCCAGCAGCAAAGAGCCAGGGACTGAAAAGCTGTTTTTT
15	NA	TRBV28	TRBJ1-2	NA	CASSLSGGRKRGYTF	TGTGCCAGCAGTTTATCCGGGGGGCGAAAGAGGGGCTACACCTTC
14	TRBD2	TRBV4-2	TRBJ2-5	NA	CASSPGRDQETQYF	TGTGCCAGCAGCCCGGGGAGGGACCAAGAGACCCAGTACTTC